The 8 T cell receptor beta chains listed next were all sequenced from one sample in a study of T cell repertoires in cytomegalovirus infection (dated by TCRdb to between 2019 and 2020). Sequencing took place on an Illumina HiSeq 1500. TCRdb cleaned the public reads at Q25 with fastp, built clones with MiXCR and kept in-frame beta chains. Duplicate CDR3 protein sequences are folded into a single record with the most common DNA and genes. This sample gives 680,000 or so distinct CDR3 sequences in total; less than 40% of them show up just once. The ten largest clones represent about 2.8% of the sample. Input material: PBMCs. These receptor sequences come from a human donor in good health (CMV status not recorded). Some clones in this sample may be carry-over from other donors' samples.

The chain is built from TRBV14 and TRBJ2-1; possibly TRBD1 for D (7 bases). The CDR3 loop spans 19 amino acids. V lost 4 bases and J lost 1, with 23 bases in between. Germline V gene data show CDR1 as SGHDN and CDR2 as FVKESK. The CDR3 nucleotides read TGTGCCAGCAGCCCTGGGGGGACAGCAAGATATAATTCCTACAATGAGCAGTTCTTC. This translates into CASSPGGTARYNSYNEQFF. The variable domain in full, with the rest retrieved from reference TRBV14 and TRBJ2-1, is EAGVTQFPSHSVIEKGQTVTLRCDPISGHDNLYWYRRVMGKEIKFLLHFVKESKQDESGMPNNRFLAERTGGTYSTLKVQPAELEDSGVYFCASSPGGTARYNSYNEQFFGPGTRLTVL.

A few counts support this clonotype. V is TRBV11-2 and J is TRBJ1-3; D uncertain. There are 15 residues in the CDR3. The germline CDR1 and CDR2 sequences are SGHAT and FQNNGV. The germline V and J ends were trimmed by 0 bases and 0 bases, with 6 bases remaining between them. The CDR3 loop reads CASSLDPTSGNTIYF. DNA of the CDR3: TGTGCCAGCAGCTTAGATCCGACCTCTGGAAACACCATATATTTT.

The chain uses TRBV11-1 and TRBJ2-7; 7 nucleotides agree with TRBD1. In germline, CDR1 is SGHAT, CDR2 FQDESV (reference sequence). The CDR3 has 14 residues. V lost 3 bases and J lost 2; bases outside the gene matches: 4. The CDR3 DNA sequence: TGTGCCAGCAGCTTGGACAGGTCAGCCTACGAGCAGTACTTC. This translates into CASSLDRSAYEQYF.

This clonotype was observed a few times. The chain carries TRBV10-1 and TRBJ2-1; no clear D. This CDR3 is 12 amino acids long. V was cut by 1 base and J by 10 bases, with 8 bases left in between. The germline CDR1 and CDR2 sequences are WNHNN and SYGVQD (reference sequence). The CDR3 protein is CASSEFVGEQFF. As DNA, the CDR3 is TGCGCCAGCAGTGAGTTTGTAGGGGAGCAGTTCTTC.

The chain is built from TRBV28 and TRBJ1-3; D call uncertain. CDR1 is MDHEN, CDR2 SYDVKM, per germline. V was trimmed by 3 bases and J by 2 bases, leaving 8 bases between them. The CDR3 length is 14 residues. CDR3 loop: CASSLSDTGNTIYF. CDR3 DNA sequence: TGTGCCAGCAGTTTGTCCGACACTGGAAACACCATATATTTT.

The CDR3 here is CASSPLGLAISSQYF. The CDR3 nucleotides read TGTGCCAGCAGCCCCCTCGGACTGGCTATTTCGTCCCAGTACTTC. The chain links TRBV12-3 or TRBV12-4 to TRBJ2-5; weak D call: TRBD2 (5 bases). Trimming took 6 bases from V and 9 from J, leaving 23 bases between them. The CDR3 extends over 15 amino acids.

This clonotype was found a few times. This sequence joins TRBV20-1 and TRBJ2-3, with 7 bases identical to TRBD1. Trimming took 1 base from V and 1 from J; bases not matched to a gene: 5. There are 15 residues in the CDR3. The V gene's germline CDR1 is DFQATT and CDR2 SNEGSKA (reference sequence). This CDR3 is CSARVAGQGTDTQYF. CDR3 sequence (DNA): TGCAGTGCTAGAGTTGCTGGACAGGGCACAGATACGCAGTATTTT.

This clonotype was recorded many times. The chain recombines TRBV28 with TRBJ2-1, with TRBD2 matching over 7 bases. The germline V gene has CDR1 MDHEN and CDR2 SYDVKM. V was clipped by 6 bases and J by 2 bases; unmatched bases: 7. The CDR3 totals 15 residues. The CDR3 here is CASSLRGLAYNEQFF. The CDR3 DNA is TGTGCCAGCAGCCTAAGAGGACTAGCCTACAATGAGCAGTTCTTC.